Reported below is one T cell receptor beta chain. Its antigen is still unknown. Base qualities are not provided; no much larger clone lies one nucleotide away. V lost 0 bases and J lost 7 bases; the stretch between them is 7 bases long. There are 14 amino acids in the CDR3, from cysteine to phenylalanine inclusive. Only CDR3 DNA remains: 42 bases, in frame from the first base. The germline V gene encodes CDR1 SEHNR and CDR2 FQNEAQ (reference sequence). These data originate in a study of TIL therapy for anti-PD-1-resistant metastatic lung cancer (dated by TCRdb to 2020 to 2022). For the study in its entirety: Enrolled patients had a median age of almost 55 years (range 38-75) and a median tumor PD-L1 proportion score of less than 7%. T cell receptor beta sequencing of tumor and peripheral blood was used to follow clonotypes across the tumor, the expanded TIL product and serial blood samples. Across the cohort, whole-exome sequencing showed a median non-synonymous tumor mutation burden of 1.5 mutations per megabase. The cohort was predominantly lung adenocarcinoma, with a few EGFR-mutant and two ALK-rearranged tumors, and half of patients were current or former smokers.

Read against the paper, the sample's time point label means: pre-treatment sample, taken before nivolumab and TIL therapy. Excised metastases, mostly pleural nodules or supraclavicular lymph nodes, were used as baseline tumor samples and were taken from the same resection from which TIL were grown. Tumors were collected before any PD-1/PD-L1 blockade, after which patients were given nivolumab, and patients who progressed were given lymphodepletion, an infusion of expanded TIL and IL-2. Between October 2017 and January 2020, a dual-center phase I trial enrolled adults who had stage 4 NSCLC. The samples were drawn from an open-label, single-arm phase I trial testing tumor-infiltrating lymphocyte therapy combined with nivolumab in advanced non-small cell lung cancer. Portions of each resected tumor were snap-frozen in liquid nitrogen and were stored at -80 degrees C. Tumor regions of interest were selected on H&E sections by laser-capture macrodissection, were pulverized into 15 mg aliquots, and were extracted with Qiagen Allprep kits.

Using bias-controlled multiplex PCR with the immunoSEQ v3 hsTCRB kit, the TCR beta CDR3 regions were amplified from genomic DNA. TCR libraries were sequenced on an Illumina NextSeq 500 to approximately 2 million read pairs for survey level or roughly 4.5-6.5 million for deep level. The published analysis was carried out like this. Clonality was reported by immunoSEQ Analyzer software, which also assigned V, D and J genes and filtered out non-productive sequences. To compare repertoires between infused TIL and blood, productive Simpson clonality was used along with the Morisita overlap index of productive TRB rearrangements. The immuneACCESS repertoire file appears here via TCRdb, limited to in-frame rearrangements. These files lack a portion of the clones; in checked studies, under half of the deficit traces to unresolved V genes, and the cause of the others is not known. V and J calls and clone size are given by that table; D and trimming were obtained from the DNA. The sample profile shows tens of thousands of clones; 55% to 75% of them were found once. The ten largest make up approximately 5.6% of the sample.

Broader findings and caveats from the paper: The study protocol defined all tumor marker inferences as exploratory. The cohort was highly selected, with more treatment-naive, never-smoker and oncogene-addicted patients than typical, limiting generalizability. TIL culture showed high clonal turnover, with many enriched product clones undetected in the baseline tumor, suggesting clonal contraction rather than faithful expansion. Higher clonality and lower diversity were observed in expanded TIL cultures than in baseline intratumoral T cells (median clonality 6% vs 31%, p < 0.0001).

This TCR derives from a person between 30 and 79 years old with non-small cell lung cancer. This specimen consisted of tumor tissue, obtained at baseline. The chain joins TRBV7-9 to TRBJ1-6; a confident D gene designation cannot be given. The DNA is TGTGCCAGCAGCTTAGCGGCAGGAAATTCACCCCTCCACTTT. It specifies CASSLAAGNSPLHF.